The 19 T cell receptor beta chains below all came from one sample that was sequenced in a study of blood T cell repertoires in COVID-19 (dated by TCRdb to 2020 to 2022). Receptors were amplified or captured by the immunoSEQ multiplex PCR assay. Imported from immuneACCESS, the table was reduced by TCRdb to in-frame sequences with V and J called. These copies leave out some clones; in studies compared against another copy, an unresolved V gene accounts for under half, and the cause of the remainder is not known. Present in this sample are roughly 180,000 clones, around 80% of which were seen just once. The ten most abundant clones make up 3.6% of the sample. Input material: PBMCs or T cells enriched from blood (not recorded which). The receptors were sampled from a woman aged 45-60 years in a cohort exposed to, infected with or recovered from COVID-19 (not recorded which).

The rearrangement joins TRBV9 to TRBJ1-4; no clear D gene. Germline V gives CDR1 SGDLS, CDR2 YYNGEE. The V and J ends lost 0 bases and 4 bases respectively, with 7 bases between them. The CDR3 runs to 14 residues. Written as DNA, the CDR3 is TGTGCCAGCAGCGTAGAGTACAGTAATGAAAAACTGTTTTTT. This encodes CASSVEYSNEKLFF.

This chain uses TRBV5-4 with TRBJ2-3; 8 bases match TRBD2. V shed 2 bases, J shed 1 base, and the junction held 6 bases outside the gene matches. The CDR3 has 16 amino acids. The germline V gene has CDR1 SGHNT and CDR2 YYREEE (reference sequence). In nucleotides, the CDR3 is TGTGCCAGCAGCTTTCCCGAGACTAGCGGCACAGATACGCAGTATTTT. Its translation is CASSFPETSGTDTQYF.

CDR3 DNA sequence: TGCGCCAGCAGTCTTCTCCCTAGCCCCCAAGATTCCGAGCAGTACTTC. It is translated as CASSLLPSPQDSEQYF. This rearrangement joins TRBV5-1 to TRBJ2-7; D might be TRBD2 (5 bases). CDR3 size: 16 residues. Germline CDR1 is SGHRS and CDR2 is YFSETQ. Deletions cut 5 bases from V and 6 bases from J, with 24 bases between.

This chain joins TRBV5-4 and TRBJ2-1, with 7 positions matching TRBD1. CDR1 and CDR2 (germline): SGHNT, YYREEE (reference sequence). V trimming: 4 bases; J trimming: 8 bases; junction bases outside the gene matches: 9. The CDR3 has 14 residues. CDR3 amino acids: CASSLKTGNDEQFF. The DNA for the CDR3 is TGTGCCAGCAGCCTAAAGACAGGGAACGATGAGCAGTTCTTC. Full variable domain (outside the CDR3, taken from reference TRBV5-4 and TRBJ2-1): ETGVTQSPTHLIKTRGQQVTLRCSSQSGHNTVSWYQQALGQGPQFIFQYYREEENGRGNFPPRFSGLQFPNYSSELNVNALELDDSALYLCASSLKTGNDEQFFGPGTRLTVL.

This clone was counted a few times. DNA for the CDR3: TGTGCCAGCAGCCGCTCACTAGCGGGGTCTAGCACAGATACGCAGTATTTT. Its protein product is CASSRSLAGSSTDTQYF. The chain has TRBV11-2 and TRBJ2-3, with 10 bases fitting TRBD2. Looked up from germline, CDR1 is SGHAT and CDR2 is FQNNGV. V was pared by 5 bases and J by 0 bases, with 8 bases of the junction left unmatched. The CDR3 covers 17 residues.

This chain connects TRBV24-1 to TRBJ1-1; possibly TRBD1 for D (5 bases). The CDR3 length is 13 residues. Trimming shortened V by 4 bases and J by 6 bases, and 11 bases separated the two germline ends. The germline V gene has CDR1 KGHDR and CDR2 SFDVKD. CDR3 amino acids: CATSDPGLPEAFF. Here the CDR3 DNA reads TGTGCCACCAGTGACCCAGGGTTACCTGAAGCTTTCTTT.

This chain uses TRBV23-1 with TRBJ1-1; a possible D gene is TRBD1 (5 bases). TRBV23-1 is an open reading frame, and its role is uncertain. With 7 bases removed from V and 3 bases from J, the gap between germline ends came to 12 bases. The CDR3 spans 13 residues. CDR3 amino acids: CASNTRGDTEAFF. CDR3 nucleotides: TGCGCCAGCAATACTCGGGGGGACACTGAAGCTTTCTTT.

This chain joins TRBV4-2 and TRBJ1-4; D unclear. The CDR3 extends over 17 amino acids. Germline V lookup: CDR1 LGHNA, CDR2 YNFKEQ. The V and J ends lost 0 bases and 8 bases respectively, with 19 bases between them. The CDR3 reads CASSQDFTPGRKEKLFF. In DNA form, the CDR3 reads TGTGCCAGCAGCCAAGATTTTACTCCCGGTCGAAAAGAAAAACTGTTTTTT.

This chain uses TRBV5-1 with TRBJ1-3, with 7 bases that match TRBD1. The CDR3 spans 16 residues. Germline V gene sequence: CDR1 SGHRS, CDR2 YFSETQ. V gave up 3 bases and J gave up 0 bases; unmatched junction bases: 6. This chain's CDR3 is CASSSSPGGSGNTIYF. Written as DNA, the CDR3 is TGCGCCAGCAGCTCAAGCCCAGGGGGCTCTGGAAACACCATATATTTT.

This sequence joins TRBV19 and TRBJ1-6; no clear D gene. V was pared by 0 bases and J by 8 bases, with 11 bases between. CDR3 length: 15 amino acids. CDR1 and CDR2 (germline): LNHDA, SQIVND (reference sequence). DNA of the CDR3: TGTGCCAGTAGTATAGACGGGAAATTTTATTCACCCCTCCACTTT. As protein: CASSIDGKFYSPLHF. Full variable domain (rest looked up from reference TRBV19 and TRBJ1-6): DGGITQSPKYLFRKEGQNVTLSCEQNLNHDAMYWYRQDPGQGLRLIYYSQIVNDFQKGDIAEGYSVSREKKESFPLTVTSAQKNPTAFYLCASSIDGKFYSPLHFGNGTRLTVT.

V usage is TRBV7-9 and J usage is TRBJ1-1, with a tentative D call TRBD1 (6 bases). Germline loops: CDR1 SEHNR, CDR2 FQNEAQ (reference sequence). This CDR3 spans 14 amino acids. V was shortened by 5 bases and J by 5 bases, with 15 bases between the two germline ends. The CDR3: CASSRGDILTEAFF. CDR3 in DNA: TGTGCCAGCAGCCGGGGGGACATTCTGACTGAAGCTTTCTTT.

The V gene is TRBV27, the J gene TRBJ1-2, with TRBD1 matching over 7 bases. The CDR3 runs to 16 residues. J lost 5 bases, V lost 1 base, and 10 bases had no gene match. Germline CDR1 reads MNHEY; CDR2 reads SMNVEV (reference sequence). CDR3: CASSLYLGDRPYGYTF. In DNA form, the CDR3 reads TGTGCCAGCAGTTTATACCTCGGGGACAGACCGTATGGCTACACCTTC.

The chain couples TRBV29-1 to TRBJ2-5; 12 bases are shared with TRBD1. This CDR3 is 16 amino acids long. The J segment lost 5 bases and the V segment lost 0 bases, leaving 7 bases of the junction unmatched. Germline-derived CDR1 and CDR2 are SQVTM and ANQGSEA. The CDR3 protein is CSVEDDGTGGMETQYF. The CDR3 DNA is TGCAGCGTTGAAGATGATGGGACAGGGGGCATGGAGACCCAGTACTTC.

The rearrangement joins TRBV18 to TRBJ2-3, with 7 bases identical to TRBD2. CDR3 size: 14 residues. V trimming: 2 bases; J trimming: 1 base; junction bases outside the gene matches: 0. Germline V gene data show CDR1 as KGHSH and CDR2 as LQKENI. CDR3 DNA sequence: TGTGCCAGCTCACCAGCGGGGGGCACAGATACGCAGTATTTT. Its translation: CASSPAGGTDTQYF.

This clone showed up just a few times. At one boundary the junction diverges from the germline segment, which might be a read error. J is TRBJ2-2 and V is TRBV7-7, with 7 bases lining up with TRBD1. This CDR3 has 16 amino acids. Germline V gene data show CDR1 as SSHAT and CDR2 as FNYEAQ (reference sequence). CDR3 DNA: TGTGCTAGCAGCTTAGCTCAGACAGGGTCCGGCGGGGAGCTGTTTTTT. Encoded protein: CASSLAQTGSGGELFF.

The chain couples TRBV6-5 to TRBJ2-7, with TRBD1 matching over 9 bases. The V segment lost 6 bases and the J segment 1 base; nucleotides outside the gene matches: 4. CDR1 and CDR2 (germline): MNHEY, SVGAGI. The CDR3 is 14 amino acids. This CDR3 reads CASSLTGGSYEQYF. The CDR3 region has the DNA TGTGCCAGCAGCTTGACAGGGGGGTCCTACGAGCAGTACTTC.

This rearrangement joins TRBV9 to TRBJ1-5; no clear D gene. V lost 4 bases to trimming and J lost 6 bases, with 11 bases between them. The CDR3 runs to 13 residues. Germline V gives CDR1 SGDLS, CDR2 YYNGEE. This CDR3 is CASSFDTVQPQHF. The CDR3 nucleotides are TGTGCCAGCAGCTTTGACACGGTTCAGCCCCAGCATTTT.

CDR3 nucleotide sequence: TGTGCCAGCAGCTCCACTCCAGGGGTTACGCAGTATTTT. Translating gives CASSSTPGVTQYF. V usage is TRBV7-2 and J usage is TRBJ2-3; TRBD1 is a possible D gene (6 bases). Deletions cut 4 bases from V and 8 bases from J, with 13 bases between. Germline V gives CDR1 SGHTA, CDR2 FQGNSA. The CDR3 length is 13 residues.

J is TRBJ2-1 and V is TRBV19; 9 positions match TRBD2. CDR3 length: 16 residues. Trimming removed 5 bases from V and 4 bases from J; junction bases left unmatched: 9. The germline CDR1 and CDR2 sequences are LNHDA and SQIVND (reference sequence). This CDR3 reads CASSGKARGGYNEQFF. The CDR3 DNA follows: TGTGCCAGTAGTGGAAAGGCGCGGGGGGGATACAATGAGCAGTTCTTC.